This TCR beta chain is drawn from a study of T cell responses to AZD1222 COVID-19 vaccine. Study-wide findings and caveats: In all cases, repertoires were sampled only after the peak T cell response. Seropositive AZD1222 recipients at baseline numbered only 6 or 7. Spike-specific TCR breadth and depth rose after two AZD1222 doses. Donors were largely white British and mainly female; clonal diversity was possibly underestimated.

The method was immunoSEQ multiplex PCR; TCRdb's version includes in-frame clones alone and lacks a portion of them. Here the sample spans 150,000 or so clones, roughly 94% being singletons. Concerning this clone: No antigen is known for it. At one end the junction does not follow the germline gene, possibly because of a read error.

This CDR3 spans 13 amino acids. Germline V gives CDR1 LNHNV, CDR2 YYDKDF (reference sequence). This chain links TRBV15 with TRBJ2-2; D is unresolved. Sequenced material: peripheral blood, taken 28 days after the second AZD1222 dose. This clonotype was obtained from an adult who received the AZD1222 COVID-19 vaccine. The CDR3 here is CATSRANPGELFF. The CDR3 DNA is TGTGCCACCAGCAGAGCGAACCCCGGGGAGCTGTTTTTT.